This T cell receptor beta chain was retrieved from a study of beta chain features in type 1 diabetes. Whole-study context: Across the samples, 90 million to 120 million sorted cells were examined in total.

Points from the study as a whole: The naive, central memory and Treg TCRB repertoires looked more alike in patients than they did in healthy donors. Type 1 diabetes patients had moderately but significantly shorter TCRB CDR3s in all four CD4+ subsets.

Isolated RNA was reverse transcribed in full, so expressed TCRB transcripts were sequenced. The repertoire was sequenced with immunoSEQ multiplex PCR; TCRdb's copy has only in-frame clones and lacks some. The sample contains 250,000 to 350,000 clones, less than 15% of which appear only once. The V gene's germline CDR1 is ENHRY and CDR2 SYGVKD. This CDR3 is 13 amino acids long. As regards this clone: No antigen is known for it. An end of the junction does not agree with germline; a read error may underlie this.

The specimen was central memory CD4+ T cells from blood. The V call is TRBV10-3, the J call TRBJ1-1, with D perhaps matching TRBD1 (5 bases). This sequence was found in a man aged 25-45 years in good health. The CDR3 is CASSRTRNTEAFF. The CDR3 bases are TGTGCCAGCAGTCGGACAAGGAACACTGAAGCTTTCTTT.